The table lists the clone carrying this T cell receptor (beta chain) with many counts. No antigen is known for it. Making TCR cDNA involved 5'RACE template switching, which added UMIs and a universal primer site. TCRdb recomputed calls from the 5' RACE reads with MiXCR, one row per CDR3 protein. The data contain 140,000 to 150,000 distinct CDR3 sequences, 5% to 8% of them seen just once; the ten biggest clones take up under 0.7%. This record comes from a study of T cells after yellow fever vaccination. As for the study in general: Fractions containing few cells were prepared with SMART-Seq v4 Ultra Low Input. Study outcomes and limitations: After the booster, approximately 95% of CD4 and 75% to 90% of CD8 primary-response clones were re-detected. Though it reached lower strength, the secondary response hit its peak faster, day 5 versus 15.

Trimming took off 1 base at V and 0 bases at J, with 10 bases between the two ends. This CDR3 region has 14 residues. CDR1 DFQATT and CDR2 SNEGSKA come from the germline V gene (reference sequence). The sequencing used CD4+ T cells sorted from PBMCs, collected 10 days after the yellow fever booster vaccination. This chain uses TRBV20-1 with TRBJ2-7; D unclear. The clonotype originates from a man aged 25-45 years who received the YFV17D yellow fever vaccine. The CDR3 DNA follows: TGCAGTGCTAGAGGGGCGGCCGGCTCCTACGAGCAGTACTTC. This sequence encodes CSARGAAGSYEQYF.